These 19 T cell receptor beta chains were all obtained from the same sample, sequenced in a study of hypomethylating agent response in myelodysplastic syndrome (dated by TCRdb to the early 2020s). The method was the immunoSEQ multiplex PCR assay. The clones in this table, taken by TCRdb from immuneACCESS, are in-frame only. Not every clone is retained; where verified, under half of the shortfall comes from an unresolved V gene, and the cause of the rest is unknown. The sample table lists roughly 9,800 clones, over 80% of them with a count of one. The top ten clonotypes cover 3% to 4% of the sample. Here the sequenced sample was bone marrow, taken before or after starting hypomethylating agent treatment for myelodysplastic syndrome (not recorded which). Source of these receptors: a human donor with myelodysplastic syndrome.

The V gene is TRBV30, the J gene TRBJ2-3; 7 bases are a match to TRBD1. CDR1 is GTSNPN and CDR2 is SVGIG in the germline V gene (reference sequence). The CDR3 consists of 14 residues. With 1 base clipped from V and 4 bases from J, the junction kept 5 bases outside the gene matches. CDR3 DNA: TGTGCCTGGAGTGGGAGTACAGGGGCAGATACGCAGTATTTT. Translation gives CAWSGSTGADTQYF.

The rearrangement uses TRBV2 and TRBJ2-3; D gene uncertain. There are 13 residues in the CDR3. CDR1 is SNHLY, CDR2 FYNNEI, per germline. Trimming took off 5 bases at V and 6 bases at J, with 12 bases between the two ends. The CDR3 here is CASSQEDTDTQYF. The CDR3 DNA follows: TGTGCCAGCAGTCAAGAGGATACTGATACGCAGTATTTT.

This clone was seen only once. J is TRBJ1-5 and V is TRBV27; 7 nucleotides line up with TRBD1. This CDR3 spans 17 amino acids. Germline CDR1 reads MNHEY; CDR2 reads SMNVEV (reference sequence). Trimming took 5 bases from V and 3 from J; bases not matched to a gene: 13. The chain's CDR3 is CASSPVGTGAVNQPQHF. The CDR3, as DNA: TGTGCCAGCAGTCCCGTGGGCACAGGGGCGGTCAATCAGCCCCAGCATTTT.

CDR3 sequence reads: CASSLVGTGGYSNQPQHF. The CDR3, as DNA: TGTGCCAGCAGCTTAGTCGGGACAGGTGGCTATAGCAATCAGCCCCAGCATTTT. The chain couples TRBV7-9 to TRBJ1-5, with 8 bases that match TRBD1. The CDR3 runs to 18 residues. V dropped 1 base and J dropped 0; count of bases not matched to a gene: 8. Per the germline V gene, CDR1 is SEHNR and CDR2 is FQNEAQ (reference sequence).

The chain recombines TRBV5-1 with TRBJ2-1; D is undetermined. Germline values: CDR1 SGHRS, CDR2 YFSETQ. V dropped 4 bases and J dropped 0 bases, with 11 bases sitting between them. The CDR3 is 15 residues long. In DNA form, the CDR3 reads TGCGCCAGCAGCCAGCCTAAGAACTCCTACAATGAGCAGTTCTTC. It codes for CASSQPKNSYNEQFF.

The gene calls are TRBV6-6 and TRBJ1-5; 8 bases match TRBD1. J lost 8 bases, V lost 4 bases, and 7 bases had no gene match. The germline V gene has CDR1 MNHNY and CDR2 SVGAGI (reference sequence). The CDR3 has 14 amino acids. The DNA of the CDR3 is TGTGCCAGCAGTTCCATTCCGGACAGGGAGCCCCAGCATTTT. Amino acids: CASSSIPDREPQHF.

The chain carries TRBV5-8 and TRBJ1-6; perhaps TRBD1 as D (6 bases). V lost 1 base to trimming and J lost 2 bases, with 10 bases between them. Germline CDR1 SGHTS, CDR2 YDEGEE. The CDR3 has 16 residues. The CDR3 coding sequence is TGTGCCAGCAGCTTGCGGGGGCCCCCCTATAATTCACCCCTCCACTTT. Amino acid sequence: CASSLRGPPYNSPLHF.

The chain links TRBV5-1 to TRBJ2-5, with TRBD2 matching over 10 bases. The CDR3 is made up of 16 amino acids. Germline V gene data show CDR1 as SGHRS and CDR2 as YFSETQ. Germline trimming cut 0 bases from V and 2 bases from J; bases unmatched to any gene: 4. Here the CDR3 reads CASSLGSGGAQETQYF. CDR3 nucleotide sequence: TGCGCCAGCAGCTTGGGCAGCGGGGGGGCTCAAGAGACCCAGTACTTC.

The rearrangement links TRBV7-8 to TRBJ2-2, with D unclear. The CDR3 runs to 14 residues. Trimming left V 7 bases short and J 4 bases short, with 13 bases between. Germline loops: CDR1 SGHVS, CDR2 FQNEAQ. Here the CDR3 DNA reads TGTGCCAGCACCCCGATGGCGAGCACCGGGGAGCTGTTTTTT. Translated, it gives CASTPMASTGELFF.

This clone was found a few times. The chain links TRBV6-1 to TRBJ1-1; D is unclear. Germline V lookup: CDR1 MNHNS, CDR2 SASEGT. Trimming took 3 bases from V and 4 from J, leaving 15 bases between them. The length of the CDR3 is 15 residues. As DNA, the CDR3 is TGTGCCAGCAGTGAGTTGGCTGGAGGAGTCACTGAAGCTTTCTTT. Its translation is CASSELAGGVTEAFF.

The rearrangement links TRBV7-9 to TRBJ1-6; D remains unclear. The V gene's germline CDR1 is SEHNR and CDR2 FQNEAQ (reference sequence). Trimming stripped 3 bases from V and 5 bases from J, with 8 bases between. This CDR3 spans 14 amino acids. CDR3 nucleotide sequence: TGTGCCAGCAGCTTTACGAGGCATAATTCACCCCTCCACTTT. Its translation is CASSFTRHNSPLHF.

The V and J genes are TRBV7-2 and TRBJ2-7, with D maybe TRBD1 (6 bases). The CDR3 sequence is 11 residues long. Germline V lookup: CDR1 SGHTA, CDR2 FQGNSA. Trimming stripped 5 bases from V and 6 bases from J, with 8 bases between. The CDR3 coding sequence is TGTGCCAGCAGCCTCAGGGGCGAGCAGTACTTC. As protein: CASSLRGEQYF.

The rearrangement links TRBV7-9 to TRBJ1-6; unclear D gene. V was pared by 1 base and J by 1 base, with 2 bases between. Per germline, CDR1 SEHNR and CDR2 FQNEAQ (reference sequence). The CDR3 extends over 14 amino acids. CDR3 protein: CASSLGSYNSPLHF. The CDR3 DNA sequence: TGTGCCAGCAGCTTAGGGTCCTATAATTCACCCCTCCACTTT.

The CDR3 DNA follows: TGTGCCTGGACCAAAGGGACAGGGAGAGAGGAGACCCAGTACTTC. Translating it yields CAWTKGTGREETQYF. This chain uses TRBV30 with TRBJ2-5; 9 bases match TRBD1. CDR3 length: 15 residues. Per germline, CDR1 GTSNPN and CDR2 SVGIG (reference sequence). The junction had 11 bases not matched to a gene; V was cut back by 4 bases and J by 5 bases.

The chain combines TRBV5-4 with TRBJ2-2, with 11 bases identical to TRBD1. CDR3 length: 16 amino acids. The trim removed 2 bases at V and 6 bases at J, leaving 6 bases unmatched. The germline gives CDR1 SGHNT, CDR2 YYREEE (reference sequence). The CDR3 spells CASSLGTGGIAGELFF. In DNA form, the CDR3 reads TGTGCCAGCAGCTTAGGGACAGGGGGAATCGCCGGGGAGCTGTTTTTT.

The gene calls are TRBV4-1 and TRBJ2-1; TRBD1 or TRBD2 may be the D gene (5 bases each). The CDR3 consists of 14 residues. V lost 1 base and J 7 bases, leaving 11 bases between the germline ends. CDR1 and CDR2 (germline): MGHRA, YSYEKL. This chain's CDR3 is CASSQGGSINEQFF. In nucleotides, the CDR3 is TGCGCCAGCAGCCAAGGGGGGAGTATTAATGAGCAGTTCTTC.

This clone came up once. The V gene is TRBV2, the J gene TRBJ1-2; D is perhaps TRBD1 (6 bases). Germline V gene sequence: CDR1 SNHLY, CDR2 FYNNEI. The V end lost 6 bases, the J end lost 0 bases, and 14 bases lay between the germline ends. This CDR3 has 15 residues. This chain's CDR3 is CASSLRGGANYGYTF. The CDR3 nucleotides read TGTGCCAGCAGCCTTAGGGGGGGAGCTAACTATGGCTACACCTTC.

The chain combines TRBV29-1 with TRBJ2-3; D is possibly TRBD2 (6 bases). Germline values: CDR1 SQVTM, CDR2 ANQGSEA. The CDR3 runs 11 residues. Trimming removed 7 bases from V and 5 bases from J, with 10 bases in between. This chain's CDR3 is CSGLGGDTQYF. The CDR3 bases are TGCAGCGGCCTGGGGGGAGATACGCAGTATTTT.

This chain uses TRBV7-2 with TRBJ2-7; 7 bases match TRBD1. Germline assignment: CDR1 SGHTA and CDR2 FQGNSA. The CDR3 length is 15 residues. The trim removed 3 bases at V and 3 bases at J, leaving 8 bases unmatched. The CDR3 loop reads CASSFIPGTDYEQYF. The DNA for the CDR3 is TGTGCCAGCAGCTTTATTCCCGGGACAGACTACGAGCAGTACTTC.